The 17 T cell receptor beta chains below were found in one sample sequenced in a study of long-term antiretroviral therapy in people with HIV (dated by TCRdb to between 2021 and 2024). The immunoSEQ hsTCRB v3.0 assay was used at survey level resolution for TRB variable region sequencing. TCRdb took this table from immuneACCESS and kept in-frame rearrangements with V and J called. Such tables lack part of the clones; where checked against another copy, unresolved V genes explain under half of the gap, and the rest is unexplained. The sample includes some 30,000 clones, with roughly 90% observed a single time. The ten largest clones add up to 4.3% of the sample. Here the sequenced sample was unsorted PBMCs, taken roughly 5 years after starting antiretroviral therapy. The receptors derive from a woman in her thirties or forties with HIV.

The chain links TRBV5-1 to TRBJ2-5, with D possibly being TRBD1 (5 bases). The CDR3 totals 15 residues. The V end lost 0 bases, the J end lost 5 bases, and 14 bases lay between the germline ends. The V gene's germline CDR1 is SGHRS and CDR2 YFSETQ. The CDR3 is CASSLGSQAGETQYF. The CDR3 DNA reads as TGCGCCAGCAGCTTGGGATCACAGGCTGGGGAGACCCAGTACTTC. The full variable domain, in which reference TRBV5-1 and TRBJ2-5 provide the parts outside the CDR3, is KAGVTQTPRYLIKTRGQQVTLSCSPISGHRSVSWYQQTPGQGLQFLFEYFSETQRNKGNFPGRFSGRQFSNSRSEMNVSTLELGDSALYLCASSLGSQAGETQYFGPGTRLLVL.

The genes are TRBV5-6 and TRBJ1-2; D is perhaps TRBD1 (6 bases). V lost 0 bases to trimming and J lost 4 bases, with 16 bases between them. Germline V gene data show CDR1 as SGHDT and CDR2 as YYEEEE. The CDR3 length is 16 residues. The DNA for the CDR3 is TGTGCCAGCAGCTTGGCTGTTACGCGGGACACCTATGGCTACACCTTC. It is translated as CASSLAVTRDTYGYTF.

This rearrangement joins TRBV7-9 to TRBJ2-7; D is unresolved. Germline V gives CDR1 SEHNR, CDR2 FQNEAQ (reference sequence). The germline V and J ends were trimmed by 0 bases and 5 bases, with 8 bases remaining between them. The CDR3 has 13 amino acids. CDR3 nucleotides: TGTGCCAGCAGCTTAGCTAGTATACACGAGCAGTACTTC. Encoded protein: CASSLASIHEQYF.

The rearrangement joins TRBV9 to TRBJ2-1, with TRBD2 matching over 7 bases. This CDR3 spans 16 amino acids. With V trimmed by 3 bases and J by 0 bases, 6 bases remained unmatched. The germline gives CDR1 SGDLS, CDR2 YYNGEE. CDR3 protein: CASSASGGSSYNEQFF. In DNA, the CDR3 is TGTGCCAGCAGCGCGTCCGGCGGGAGCTCCTACAATGAGCAGTTCTTC.

The J gene is TRBJ1-2, the V gene TRBV4-3, with 7 bases fitting TRBD1. CDR3 length: 14 amino acids. The germline V gene encodes CDR1 LGHNA and CDR2 YSLEER. Unmatched junction bases numbered 10, after V lost 4 bases and J lost 8 bases. CDR3 nucleotides: TGCGCCAGCAGCCCCCTCCCGTCAGGGGGAGGCTACACCTTC. Residues: CASSPLPSGGGYTF.

CDR3 DNA: TGCGCCAGCAGCTTGATGACCGGGACAGGGAGCTCAGAGACCCAGTACTTC. Translating gives CASSLMTGTGSSETQYF. The V and J genes are TRBV5-1 and TRBJ2-5; 9 bases line up with TRBD1. The length of the CDR3 is 17 residues. The V and J ends lost 1 base and 4 bases, in that order; junction bases with no gene match: 11. Germline values: CDR1 SGHRS, CDR2 YFSETQ.

The chain carries TRBV6-1 and TRBJ2-5, with 13 bases matching TRBD2. The CDR3 runs 13 residues. From germline, CDR1 is MNHNS and CDR2 SASEGT. V was pared by 6 bases and J by 14 bases, with 9 bases of the junction left unmatched. This chain's CDR3 is CASRLAGGPRPYF. In DNA form, the CDR3 reads TGTGCCAGCAGACTAGCGGGAGGGCCCCGACCTTACTTC.

V usage is TRBV5-1 and J usage is TRBJ1-4, with D possibly TRBD1 on 6 matching bases. V lost 4 bases, J lost 3 bases, and 13 bases lay in between. CDR3 size: 15 residues. Germline-derived CDR1 and CDR2 are SGHRS and YFSETQ. The CDR3 sequence: CASSPAGAANEKLFF. For the CDR3, the DNA is TGCGCCAGCAGCCCGGCGGGGGCCGCTAATGAAAAACTGTTTTTT.

V gene TRBV30 combines with J gene TRBJ2-7; D not certain. This CDR3 has 14 amino acids. V lost 8 bases, J lost 0 bases, and 17 bases lay in between. Germline CDR1 is GTSNPN and CDR2 is SVGIG (reference sequence). The DNA for the CDR3 is TGTGCCGTTAGCCCCCCCACGGTCTCCTACGAGCAGTACTTC. Its protein product is CAVSPPTVSYEQYF.

The rearrangement links TRBV6-1 to TRBJ2-7; D assignment may be TRBD1 or TRBD2 (7 bases each). Germline CDR1 MNHNS, CDR2 SASEGT. This CDR3 comprises 13 residues. Trimming removed 2 bases from V and 4 bases from J, with 9 bases in between. The CDR3 sequence is CASSEQGGYEQYF. The CDR3 DNA reads TGTGCCAGCAGTGAACAGGGGGGGTACGAGCAGTACTTC.

The V gene is TRBV9, the J gene TRBJ1-4; tentative D call: TRBD1 (6 bases). With 0 bases removed from V and 8 bases from J, the gap between germline ends came to 20 bases. The CDR3 extends over 17 amino acids. CDR1 and CDR2 (germline): SGDLS, YYNGEE. This CDR3 is CASSVGSSVQGREKLFF. CDR3 bases: TGTGCCAGCAGCGTAGGGAGTAGTGTACAGGGAAGGGAAAAACTGTTTTTT.

The chain joins TRBV27 to TRBJ1-4; tentative D call: TRBD1 (6 bases). The V and J ends lost 8 bases and 5 bases respectively, with 12 bases between them. Germline V CDR1 and CDR2: MNHEY, SMNVEV (reference sequence). CDR3 length: 13 amino acids. CDR3 residues: CASARTVNEKLFF. In nucleotides, the CDR3 is TGTGCCAGCGCCCGGACAGTGAATGAAAAACTGTTTTTT.

The chain joins TRBV5-4 to TRBJ1-1; unclear D gene. Trimming shortened V by 3 bases and J by 1 base, and 13 bases separated the two germline ends. CDR3 size: 15 residues. Germline loops: CDR1 SGHNT, CDR2 YYREEE (reference sequence). Written as DNA, the CDR3 is TGTGCCAGCAGCTCCTCCGGGGTATCGAACACTGAAGCTTTCTTT. Protein: CASSSSGVSNTEAFF. The whole variable domain, filled in from reference TRBV5-4 and TRBJ1-1, reads ETGVTQSPTHLIKTRGQQVTLRCSSQSGHNTVSWYQQALGQGPQFIFQYYREEENGRGNFPPRFSGLQFPNYSSELNVNALELDDSALYLCASSSSGVSNTEAFFGQGTRLTVV.

The chain is built from TRBV14 and TRBJ2-2, with 13 bases fitting TRBD2. Germline CDR1 and CDR2: SGHDN and FVKESK. This CDR3 is built from 16 residues. V was pared by 4 bases and J by 4 bases, with 3 bases of the junction left unmatched. Here the CDR3 reads CASSPRTSGGTGELFF. CDR3 coding DNA: TGTGCCAGCAGCCCACGGACTAGCGGGGGCACCGGGGAGCTGTTTTTT.

This rearrangement joins TRBV5-6 to TRBJ2-7; D is ambiguous. Germline V gives CDR1 SGHDT, CDR2 YYEEEE. The CDR3 sequence is 12 residues long. V lost 3 bases and J 2 bases, leaving 6 bases between the germline ends. The chain's CDR3 is CASSSGPYEQYF. CDR3 DNA: TGTGCCAGCAGCTCCGGACCCTACGAGCAGTACTTC. Full variable domain (remainder filled in from reference TRBV5-6 and TRBJ2-7): DAGVTQSPTHLIKTRGQQVTLRCSPKSGHDTVSWYQQALGQGPQFIFQYYEEEERQRGNFPDRFSGHQFPNYSSELNVNALLLGDSALYLCASSSGPYEQYFGPGTRLTVT.

This chain joins TRBV5-1 and TRBJ2-1; TRBD2 matches at 9 bases. The CDR3 runs 16 residues. V was clipped by 0 bases and J by 3 bases; unmatched bases: 4. Per the germline V gene, CDR1 is SGHRS and CDR2 is YFSETQ. CDR3 sequence reads: CASSLATSGFYNEQFF. The CDR3 DNA sequence: TGCGCCAGCAGCTTGGCGACTAGCGGATTCTACAATGAGCAGTTCTTC.

The chain joins TRBV14 to TRBJ1-2; a possible D gene is TRBD1 (5 bases). This CDR3 has 15 amino acids. Germline loops: CDR1 SGHDN, CDR2 FVKESK. Trimming took off 0 bases at V and 8 bases at J, with 16 bases between the two ends. The CDR3 sequence is CASSQDFQGGRGYTF. CDR3 bases: TGTGCCAGCAGCCAAGATTTCCAGGGCGGTCGGGGCTACACCTTC.